Reported below is one TCR beta chain. Its antigen remains unidentified. V was pared by 1 base and J by 4 bases, with 7 bases of the junction left unmatched. Germline assignment: CDR1 SGDLS and CDR2 YYNGEE. The CDR3 is 15 residues long. This record belongs to a study of blood T cells in healthy people across ages. A second PCR, run for about 7 to 12 cycles, used a sample-barcoded 5' primer plus a J-beta primer mix. TCRdb re-called the 5' RACE reads through MiXCR, storing one row per CDR3 protein. The data contain 900,000 to 950,000 distinct CDR3 sequences, almost 30% of them singletons. Overall study results and limits: Diversity was estimated from one million T cells, and these estimates were considered underestimates. A roughly linear fall in TCR beta diversity per million T cells was seen with increasing age.

This sample also appeared in a second study, on T cells of mothers and their children. That work contributes: The study obtained over 8.5 million TCR beta CDR3 reads per mother and around 3 million per child.

Source material: blood. The receptor was derived from a woman aged 40 to 49 in good health. This rearrangement joins TRBV9 to TRBJ2-7, with TRBD1 matching 8 bases. CDR3 in DNA: TGTGCCAGCAGCGTAATGCCGGGACAGGATTACGAGCAGTACTTC. Protein product: CASSVMPGQDYEQYF.